This TCR beta chain is drawn from a study of cytomegalovirus exposure and HLA in healthy donors. Findings and caveats of the study: The authors enumerated roughly 160 TCR beta chains as linked to cytomegalovirus. Accounts indicate the classifier identified cytomegalovirus status with strong specificity and sensitivity. The dataset shows that most TCR sequences were rare, while some public TCRs occurred in many donors.

About this clone itself: Its cognate antigen is unknown.

With V trimmed by 0 bases and J by 0 bases, 5 bases remained unmatched. Looked up from germline, CDR1 is SGHRS and CDR2 is YFSETQ. The CDR3 extends over 18 amino acids. Method: immunoSEQ multiplex PCR; TCRdb's copy keeps in-frame clones and lacks some. The data contain about 180,000 clones, 85% of them singletons. The donors were in the approximately 120-subject validation cohort, distinct from the roughly 670-subject first cohort. This chain connects TRBV5-1 to TRBJ2-2; 10 bases match TRBD2. The clonotype comes from a man between 18 and 29 years old in good health and CMV-seropositive. The sequenced material came from PBMCs. The CDR3 loop reads CASSLDLAGVPNTGELFF. As DNA, the CDR3 is TGCGCCAGCAGCTTGGATCTAGCGGGGGTCCCGAACACCGGGGAGCTGTTTTTT.